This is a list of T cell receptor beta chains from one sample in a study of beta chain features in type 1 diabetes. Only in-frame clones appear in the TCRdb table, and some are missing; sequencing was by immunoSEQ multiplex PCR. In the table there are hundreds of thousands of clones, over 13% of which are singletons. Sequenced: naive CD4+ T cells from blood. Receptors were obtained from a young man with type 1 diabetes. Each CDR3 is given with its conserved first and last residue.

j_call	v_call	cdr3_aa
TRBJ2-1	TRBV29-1	CSVEWGSSYNEQFF
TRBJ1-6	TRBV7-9	CASSSYQVTGGPLHF
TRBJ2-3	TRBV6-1	CASSGSSTDTQYF
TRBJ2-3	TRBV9	CASSSSGTYYTDTQYF
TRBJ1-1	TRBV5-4	CASSPEVDRVNTEAFF
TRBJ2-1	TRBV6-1	CASNQPYNEQFF
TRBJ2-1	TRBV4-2	CASSQVQPSGTTYNEQFF
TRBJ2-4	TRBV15	CATSLEAKNIQYF
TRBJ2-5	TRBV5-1	CASSFGTTQETQYF
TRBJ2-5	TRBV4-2	CASSQVQIQETQYF
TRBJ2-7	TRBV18	CASSPRDRGPTYEQYF
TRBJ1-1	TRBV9	CASSIQEAATTGEAFF
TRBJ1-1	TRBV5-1	CASSLAFGDTEAFF
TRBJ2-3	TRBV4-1	CASSPPGRGSTDTQYF
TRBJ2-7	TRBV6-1	CASSEAGGEEYF
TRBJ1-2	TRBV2	CASSEDNYGYTF
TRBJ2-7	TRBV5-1	CASSLGWRYEQYF
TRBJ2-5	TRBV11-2	CASSPNLRGQDQYF
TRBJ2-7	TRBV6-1	CASSGNSGAYEQYF
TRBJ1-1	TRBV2	CARPRGGQLNTEAFF
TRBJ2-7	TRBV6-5	CASSYSRLALGEQYF
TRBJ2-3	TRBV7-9	CASSWDGTGRVADTQYF
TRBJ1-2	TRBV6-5	CASSSYGQAVDYGYTF
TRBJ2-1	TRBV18	CASSPRAGVNEQFF
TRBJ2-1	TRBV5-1	CASSLVGGRYNEQFF
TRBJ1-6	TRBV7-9	CASSLQALENSPLHF
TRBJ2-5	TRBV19	CASNDGRAQETQYF
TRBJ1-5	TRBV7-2	CASSLDTGRGQPQHF
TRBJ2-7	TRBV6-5	CASSYSKRDGPYF
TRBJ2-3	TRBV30	CAWRDLANRYTQYF
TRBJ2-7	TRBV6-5	CVCGWGAGEQYF
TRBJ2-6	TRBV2	CASSARAQGANVLTF
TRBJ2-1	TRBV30	CAWSTGLVVYNEQFF